The present T cell receptor (beta chain) was sequenced within a study of lung T cells in sarcoidosis with Löfgren's syndrome. About the research overall: Analyses focused on Löfgren's syndrome patients. Regarding the study as a whole: The most expanded V genes in Löfgren's patients were reportedly TRAV12-1 and TRBV2. Multiple Löfgren's syndrome patients reportedly shared TRAV12-1 and TRBV2 CDR3 motifs. Sarcoidosis antigen recognition was only suggested, antigen unidentified.

This clonotype was detected many times. Its target is unknown. TCRdb analysed the reads with MiXCR anew, one entry per CDR3 protein. The sample gives 60,000 to 65,000 distinct CDR3 sequences, about 20% of which show up once; about 2.2% is in the top ten. V lost 6 bases and J lost 1, with 12 bases in between. The germline V gene has CDR1 MNHNS and CDR2 SASEGT. CDR3 size: 14 residues. This receptor was identified in a human donor with sarcoidosis (Löfgren's syndrome or another form), or a control subject (not recorded which). This chain uses TRBV6-1 with TRBJ1-1; a possible D gene is TRBD1 (5 bases). Input material: CD4+ T cells from PBMCs. In DNA form, the CDR3 reads TGTGCCAGCAGCCGTGGGACGTGGAACACTGAAGCTTTCTTT. Its translation is CASSRGTWNTEAFF.